One TCR beta chain is described in this entry. Clones were read by immunoSEQ multiplex PCR, and TCRdb kept only the in-frame ones, dropping some. Of 75,000 to 95,000 clones listed, under 95% were seen once; the top ten hold approximately 0.25%. This entry comes from a study of technical replicates of blood from a few donors. With V trimmed by 4 bases and J by 7 bases, 4 bases remained unmatched. This CDR3 contains 13 residues. CDR1 is SNHLY, CDR2 FYNNEI, per germline. The specimen was T cells isolated from PBMCs. This clonotype was obtained from a human donor in good health. The chain joins TRBV2 to TRBJ2-4, with TRBD1 identical over 7 bases. The CDR3: CASSGTGSNIQYF. CDR3 in DNA: TGTGCCAGCAGTGGGACAGGATCGAACATTCAGTACTTC. Filled out from reference TRBV2 and TRBJ2-4, the complete variable domain reads EPEVTQTPSHQVTQMGQEVILRCVPISNHLYFYWYRQILGQKVEFLVSFYNNEISEKSEIFDDQFSVERPDGSNFTLKIRSTKLEDSAMYFCASSGTGSNIQYFGAGTRLSVL.